These 10 T cell receptor beta chains were sequenced from one sample in a study of T cell repertoires in cytomegalovirus infection. TCRdb reanalysed the reads using MiXCR and keeps one entry per CDR3 protein. Counted here are roughly 300,000 distinct CDR3 sequences, around 9.5% occurring once; the ten biggest clones make up around 4.1%. The specimen was PBMCs. The receptors were sampled from a human donor in good health (CMV status not recorded). Some clones in this sample may be carry-over from other donors' samples.

This clonotype was observed many times. The V and J genes are TRBV6-2 or TRBV6-3 and TRBJ1-6, with TRBD1 identical over 9 bases. The V segment lost 7 bases and the J segment 9 bases; nucleotides outside the gene matches: 4. The CDR3 loop spans 13 amino acids. Germline values: CDR1 MNHEY, CDR2 SVGEGT. CDR3 coding DNA: TGTGCCAGCACGGGACAGGGTGTTTCACCCCTCCACTTT. Its translation is CASTGQGVSPLHF.

This clonotype came up many times. The J gene is TRBJ2-1, the V gene TRBV7-8; the D is unclear. With 5 bases removed from V and 7 bases from J, the gap between germline ends came to 9 bases. Germline V gene sequence: CDR1 SGHVS, CDR2 FQNEAQ. The CDR3 runs 12 residues. The CDR3 nucleotides read TGTGCCAGCAGCACCCGACCTAATGAGCAGTTCTTC. Translation: CASSTRPNEQFF.

Many counts were recorded for this clonotype. The gene calls are TRBV28 and TRBJ2-2; D not resolved. Germline values: CDR1 MDHEN, CDR2 SYDVKM. The V end lost 0 bases, the J end lost 7 bases, and 6 bases lay between the germline ends. The CDR3 has 13 residues. The CDR3 loop reads CASSLWVVGELFF. CDR3 bases: TGTGCCAGCAGTTTATGGGTGGTCGGGGAGCTGTTTTTT.

This clonotype was seen many times. The chain has TRBV7-2 and TRBJ2-3, with 8 bases aligning to TRBD2. V shed 5 bases, J shed 5 bases, and the junction held 12 bases outside the gene matches. Germline V lookup: CDR1 SGHTA, CDR2 FQGNSA. This CDR3 is built from 16 residues. As DNA, the CDR3 is TGTGCCAGCAGCCCTAACGGAGCGGGAGTAAAAGATACGCAGTATTTT. Translating it yields CASSPNGAGVKDTQYF. Full variable domain (outside the CDR3, taken from reference TRBV7-2 and TRBJ2-3): GAGVSQSPSNKVTEKGKDVELRCDPISGHTALYWYRQSLGQGLEFLIYFQGNSAPDKSGLPSDRFSAERTGGSVSTLTIQRTQQEDSAVYLCASSPNGAGVKDTQYFGPGTRLTVL.

This clonotype came up a few times. A read error may produce the germline difference seen at one junction end. This sequence joins TRBV12-5 and TRBJ2-7; possibly TRBD1 for D (5 bases). CDR3 length: 11 amino acids. Germline V CDR1 and CDR2: LGHNT, FRNRAP. Here the CDR3 reads CASGLVDSTHF. The CDR3 nucleotides are TGTGCTAGTGGTTTGGTAGACAGTACGCACTTC.

This clonotype has ten or more counts. The chain links TRBV7-2 to TRBJ1-3; D is perhaps TRBD1 (5 bases). Trimming cost V 2 bases and J 2 bases, with 7 bases left between them. Germline values: CDR1 SGHTA, CDR2 FQGNSA. The CDR3 is made up of 14 amino acids. This CDR3 is CASSLQGPGNTIYF. The DNA for the CDR3 is TGTGCCAGCAGCTTACAGGGCCCTGGAAACACCATATATTTT.

The sample holds a few counts of this clonotype. V gene TRBV27 combines with J gene TRBJ2-7; D is tentatively TRBD1 or TRBD2 (5 bases each). Germline V gene sequence: CDR1 MNHEY, CDR2 SMNVEV (reference sequence). Trimming removed 4 bases at V and 8 bases at J, with 18 bases between. The CDR3 consists of 14 residues. The CDR3 loop reads CASSSQGTGVQQYF. CDR3 DNA: TGTGCCAGCAGTTCCCAGGGTACCGGGGTCCAGCAGTACTTC.

This clonotype was seen at least ten times. The CDR3 spells CASRPLLGPFRNEQYF. CDR3 DNA sequence: TGTGCCAGCAGACCCCTTCTAGGGCCGTTTAGGAACGAGCAGTACTTC. V usage is TRBV6-2 or TRBV6-3 and J usage is TRBJ2-7; no reliable D call. CDR3 size: 16 residues. Trimming shortened V by 6 bases and J by 5 bases, and 23 bases separated the two germline ends. Germline assignment: CDR1 MNHEY and CDR2 SVGEGT.

This clonotype was recorded many times. J is TRBJ1-3 and V is TRBV28; D is unclear. Trimming pared 3 bases from V and 6 bases from J, leaving 15 bases between. This CDR3 is built from 15 residues. Germline CDR1 and CDR2: MDHEN and SYDVKM. The CDR3 spells CASSFGQWSQNTIYF. For the CDR3, the DNA is TGTGCCAGCAGTTTTGGGCAATGGAGTCAAAACACCATATATTTT.

This clonotype was counted only a few times. A read error may account for a junction end that differs from germline. The chain employs TRBV7-6 and TRBJ2-1; no reliable D call. This CDR3 region has 14 residues. Germline V CDR1 and CDR2: SGHVS, FNYEAQ. The CDR3 reads CASSLNKAYNEQFF. The CDR3 DNA follows: TGTGCCAGCAGCTTAAATAAGGCCTATAATGAGCAGTTCTTC.